This passage covers 17 T cell receptor beta chains from one sample sequenced in a study of Ad26.COV2.S vaccination and SARS-CoV-2 variants. Generated by immunoSEQ multiplex PCR, the TCRdb table keeps only in-frame clones and is missing some. Of tens of thousands of clones listed, 75% to 85% were seen once; the top ten hold around half. The sample was peripheral blood, taken after recovery from COVID-19. These receptors originate from a human donor who had recovered from COVID-19.

The chain joins TRBV6-5 to TRBJ1-2; D possibly corresponds to TRBD1 (5 bases). The CDR3 loop spans 13 amino acids. Trimming took off 8 bases at V and 1 base at J, with 11 bases between the two ends. CDR1 and CDR2 from the germline V gene are MNHEY and SVGAGI. The CDR3 region is CASQGDLNYGYTF. Written as DNA, the CDR3 is TGTGCCAGCCAGGGCGACCTTAACTATGGCTACACCTTC.

V is TRBV10-3 and J is TRBJ1-1; D is perhaps TRBD1 (5 bases). V lost 3 bases, J lost 4 bases, and 18 bases lay in between. Germline CDR1 ENHRY, CDR2 SYGVKD. The CDR3 loop spans 16 amino acids. The CDR3 nucleotides read TGTGCCATCAGTGATCCGAGGGGCGCGAAGGGCACTGAAGCTTTCTTT. Its translation is CAISDPRGAKGTEAFF.

The chain employs TRBV24-1 and TRBJ2-5; maybe TRBD1 (6 bases). The CDR3 covers 15 residues. V was shortened by 5 bases and J by 0 bases, with 12 bases between the two germline ends. Germline V lookup: CDR1 KGHDR, CDR2 SFDVKD. The CDR3 DNA reads as TGTGCCACCAGTGGCCAGACAGGTTACCAAGAGACCCAGTACTTC. Protein product: CATSGQTGYQETQYF.

The chain employs TRBV4-1 and TRBJ1-2; D gene uncertain. CDR3 size: 12 residues. V was shortened by 7 bases and J by 4 bases, with 10 bases between the two germline ends. CDR1 and CDR2 (germline): MGHRA, YSYEKL. The chain's CDR3 is CASMLQTYGYTF. CDR3 sequence (DNA): TGCGCCAGCATGTTACAGACCTATGGCTACACCTTC.

The chain is built from TRBV6-6 and TRBJ1-1; 9 nucleotides line up with TRBD1. J was trimmed by 3 bases and V by 8 bases; bases with no gene match: 4. The CDR3 consists of 13 residues. CDR1 and CDR2 (germline): MNHNY, SVGAGI (reference sequence). Written as DNA, the CDR3 is TGTGCCAGCGACAGGGGGTCGGACACTGAAGCTTTCTTT. Amino acids: CASDRGSDTEAFF.

This clone was picked up one time. The CDR3 DNA reads TGTGCCAGCAGCGAATACAAGACAGGTGGCTATGGCTACACCTTC. It codes for CASSEYKTGGYGYTF. The rearrangement links TRBV2 to TRBJ1-2, with TRBD1 as a possible D gene (6 bases). Germline CDR1 and CDR2: SNHLY and FYNNEI. This CDR3 spans 15 amino acids. The V end lost 6 bases, the J end lost 4 bases, and 18 bases lay between the germline ends.

The V call is TRBV24-1, the J call TRBJ2-2, with D possibly matching TRBD1 (6 bases). The CDR3 runs 14 residues. Germline lookup yields CDR1 KGHDR and CDR2 SFDVKD. Deletions cut 11 bases from V and 2 bases from J, with 14 bases between. This CDR3 reads CAIPKGGNTGELFF. CDR3 DNA sequence: TGTGCCATTCCAAAAGGGGGTAACACCGGGGAGCTGTTTTTT.

This clone was detected a few times. The chain carries TRBV6-2 or TRBV6-3 and TRBJ1-3; D is undetermined. The CDR3 runs 14 residues. V was pared by 4 bases and J by 0 bases, with 7 bases between. Per germline, CDR1 MNHEY and CDR2 SVGEGT. The CDR3 nucleotides are TGTGCCAGCAGTTCAGGAGGCTCTGGAAACACCATATATTTT. Translating it yields CASSSGGSGNTIYF.

This clone counts as medium-sized. The chain recombines TRBV10-1 with TRBJ2-2; D not certain. Germline assignment: CDR1 WNHNN and CDR2 SYGVQD (reference sequence). The CDR3 totals 16 residues. V shed 2 bases and J shed 2 bases, with 12 bases lying between them. In DNA form, the CDR3 reads TGCGCCAGCAGTGAGGGTCTGGACGGAAACACCGGGGAGCTGTTTTTT. Translated: CASSEGLDGNTGELFF.

This clone came up once. J is TRBJ1-2 and V is TRBV5-5, with TRBD1 as a possible D gene (5 bases). Germline loops: CDR1 SGHKS, CDR2 YYEKEE (reference sequence). The CDR3 is 16 residues long. Trimming took off 3 bases at V and 4 bases at J, with 19 bases between the two ends. CDR3 in DNA: TGTGCCAGCAGCTCGCTATCCGGGACGAGAGGCTATGGCTACACCTTC. Its protein product is CASSSLSGTRGYGYTF.

This chain connects TRBV5-5 to TRBJ2-7; tentatively, D is TRBD1 (6 bases). Deletions cut 0 bases from V and 3 bases from J, with 10 bases between. The CDR3 length is 14 residues. The germline CDR1 and CDR2 sequences are SGHKS and YYEKEE (reference sequence). The CDR3 DNA is TGTGCCAGCAGCTTGGGGACAGTCGGCTACGAGCAGTACGTC. The encoded protein is CASSLGTVGYEQYV.

In this sample, this clone turned up once. The rearrangement uses TRBV5-1 and TRBJ2-5; D gene ambiguous. Germline assignment: CDR1 SGHRS and CDR2 YFSETQ. CDR3 length: 13 residues. V was pared by 2 bases and J by 5 bases, with 10 bases between. CDR3 residues: CASSFIRRETQYF. In DNA, the CDR3 is TGCGCCAGCAGCTTTATTAGGCGGGAGACCCAGTACTTC.

The chain employs TRBV3-1 (or the pseudogene TRBV3-2) and TRBJ2-5; 15 bases align to TRBD2. Trimming cost V 6 bases and J 1 base; bases outside gene matches: 3. Germline CDR1 LGHDT, CDR2 YNNKEL (reference sequence). The CDR3 sequence is 16 residues long. The CDR3 is CASRRTSGGAQETQYF. For the CDR3, the DNA is TGTGCCAGCAGGCGGACTAGCGGGGGGGCCCAAGAGACCCAGTACTTC.

The V gene is TRBV18, the J gene TRBJ1-4; D ambiguous. The CDR3 spans 13 residues. The V and J ends lost 3 bases and 4 bases respectively, with 6 bases between them. Germline V gives CDR1 KGHSH, CDR2 LQKENI. DNA of the CDR3: TGTGCCAGCTCACCCGGAGTTAATGAAAAACTGTTTTTT. It translates to CASSPGVNEKLFF.

The rearrangement uses TRBV29-1 and TRBJ2-3, with 11 nucleotides matching TRBD1. The CDR3 spans 18 residues. The J segment lost 4 bases and the V segment lost 1 base, leaving 13 bases of the junction unmatched. From germline, CDR1 is SQVTM and CDR2 ANQGSEA. CDR3 amino acids: CSVEAGQGAEFSPDTQYF. The CDR3 nucleotides are TGCAGCGTTGAAGCAGGACAGGGGGCCGAGTTTTCCCCAGATACGCAGTATTTT.

V usage is TRBV7-2 and J usage is TRBJ2-7; 11 nucleotides agree with TRBD1. Losses at the gene ends were 1 base for V and 8 bases for J; bases not matched to a gene: 7. The CDR3 consists of 15 residues. Germline lookup yields CDR1 SGHTA and CDR2 FQGNSA. CDR3 sequence reads: CASSLEGQGGRQQYF. The CDR3 bases are TGTGCCAGCAGCTTAGAGGGACAGGGGGGTCGACAGCAGTACTTC. The variable domain in full, completed from reference TRBV7-2 and TRBJ2-7, reads GAGVSQSPSNKVTEKGKDVELRCDPISGHTALYWYRQSLGQGLEFLIYFQGNSAPDKSGLPSDRFSAERTGGSVSTLTIQRTQQEDSAVYLCASSLEGQGGRQQYFGPGTRLTVT.

This chain uses TRBV7-2 with TRBJ1-5, with 10 bases identical to TRBD1. CDR3 length: 16 amino acids. The germline V gene encodes CDR1 SGHTA and CDR2 FQGNSA. V shed 5 bases and J 3 bases; nucleotides not matched to a gene: 7. This CDR3 is CASSSPGQGHNQPQHF. The DNA of the CDR3 is TGTGCCAGCAGCAGCCCGGGACAGGGGCACAATCAGCCCCAGCATTTT.